This entry lists 17 T cell receptor beta chains sequenced from one sample in a study of T cells after yellow fever vaccination. Each CDR3 protein gets one entry after TCRdb re-called the 5' RACE reads with MiXCR. Here the sample spans a few hundred thousand distinct CDR3 sequences, 17% being singletons. Here the sequenced sample was PBMCs, taken 5 to 6 days after the first yellow fever vaccination. These receptors all stem from a man younger than 35 who received the YFV17D yellow fever vaccine.

This clonotype was counted between two and nine times. The J gene is TRBJ2-3, the V gene TRBV4-3, with 10 bases matching TRBD2. The V and J ends lost 0 bases and 0 bases, in that order; junction bases with no gene match: 0. CDR1 LGHNA and CDR2 YSLEER come from the germline V gene. This CDR3 is built from 16 residues. Written as DNA, the CDR3 is TGCGCCAGCAGCCAAGATAGCGGGGGGAGCACAGATACGCAGTATTTT. As protein: CASSQDSGGSTDTQYF.

This clonotype was found a few times. The genes are TRBV19 and TRBJ2-3; 8 bases line up with TRBD1. The CDR3 has 15 residues. V was clipped by 5 bases and J by 3 bases; unmatched bases: 7. CDR1 LNHDA and CDR2 SQIVND come from the germline V gene (reference sequence). CDR3: CASSAWTGLTDTQYF. The CDR3 region has the DNA TGTGCCAGTAGTGCCTGGACAGGGCTAACAGATACGCAGTATTTT.

The sample holds a few counts of this clonotype. V gene TRBV7-2 combines with J gene TRBJ1-4, with 7 bases that match TRBD1. J was trimmed by 4 bases and V by 5 bases; bases with no gene match: 10. CDR1 and CDR2 from the germline V gene are SGHTA and FQGNSA. The CDR3 totals 16 residues. The CDR3 sequence is CASSLSSGTVNEKLFF. The CDR3 DNA sequence: TGTGCCAGCAGCCTTAGTTCCGGGACAGTTAATGAAAAACTGTTTTTT.

This clonotype was counted only a few times. The CDR3 here is CSARALGLTGELFF. DNA for the CDR3: TGCAGTGCTAGAGCATTGGGCCTTACCGGGGAGCTGTTTTTT. The rearrangement uses TRBV20-1 and TRBJ2-2; D is ambiguous. V dropped 1 base and J dropped 5 bases, with 11 bases sitting between them. The germline gives CDR1 DFQATT, CDR2 SNEGSKA (reference sequence). This CDR3 spans 14 amino acids.

This clonotype was found a few times. The CDR3 sequence: CASRLGGYLYNEQFF. In DNA form, the CDR3 reads TGTGCCAGCAGATTGGGGGGGTATCTATACAATGAGCAGTTCTTC. The rearrangement joins TRBV6-1 to TRBJ2-1; TRBD2 matches at 7 bases. Germline V gives CDR1 MNHNS, CDR2 SASEGT. Unmatched junction bases numbered 9, after V lost 6 bases and J lost 4 bases. This CDR3 is built from 15 residues.

The DNA of the CDR3 is TGTGCCAGCAGCCGGTCCGTAGACGGGGAGCTGTTTTTT. This encodes CASSRSVDGELFF. The chain carries TRBV14 and TRBJ2-2; unclear D gene. Germline V lookup: CDR1 SGHDN, CDR2 FVKESK. CDR3 length: 13 residues. Trimming took 4 bases from V and 7 from J, leaving 10 bases between them.

In this sample, this clonotype turned up a few times. The rearrangement joins TRBV7-2 to TRBJ1-2; 7 nucleotides agree with TRBD1. The germline V gene has CDR1 SGHTA and CDR2 FQGNSA. The junction had 15 bases not matched to a gene; V was cut back by 6 bases and J by 14 bases. The length of the CDR3 is 13 residues. For the CDR3, the DNA is TGTGCCAGCAGGTACAGCCCACAGGGGAAGATAACCTTC. Amino acid sequence: CASRYSPQGKITF.

This clonotype was counted a few times. The rearrangement links TRBV6-5 to TRBJ2-2, with D possibly matching TRBD1 (6 bases). Trimming cost V 5 bases and J 5 bases, with 15 bases left between them. CDR3 size: 15 residues. The germline gives CDR1 MNHEY, CDR2 SVGAGI. The CDR3 sequence is CASSHQGGRTGELFF. The CDR3 bases are TGTGCCAGCAGTCACCAAGGGGGAAGAACCGGGGAGCTGTTTTTT.

The genes are TRBV5-1 and TRBJ2-3, with D perhaps assigned TRBD1 or TRBD2 (5 bases each). The length of the CDR3 is 15 residues. V lost 0 bases to trimming and J lost 2 bases, with 10 bases between them. In germline, CDR1 is SGHRS, CDR2 YFSETQ. CDR3 nucleotide sequence: TGCGCCAGCAGCTTGGGAGGGGTTCACACAGATACGCAGTATTTT. Its translation is CASSLGGVHTDTQYF.

This chain connects TRBV20-1 to TRBJ2-7; 10 positions match TRBD1. The CDR3 covers 15 residues. The junction had 13 bases not matched to a gene; V was cut back by 5 bases and J by 6 bases. Germline CDR1 and CDR2: DFQATT and SNEGSKA (reference sequence). The CDR3 here is CSAGVSGTGASEQYV. DNA for the CDR3: TGCAGTGCTGGCGTTTCCGGGACAGGGGCGTCCGAGCAGTACGTC.

This clonotype turned up a few times. CDR3 region: CASSYTVSGTEAFF. DNA of the CDR3: TGTGCCAGCAGTTACACGGTGAGTGGCACTGAAGCTTTCTTT. This chain connects TRBV6-5 to TRBJ1-1; D call uncertain. Trimming cost V 2 bases and J 4 bases, with 11 bases left between them. The CDR3 covers 14 residues. The germline gives CDR1 MNHEY, CDR2 SVGAGI.

This clonotype was observed a handful of times. This chain connects TRBV4-2 to TRBJ2-4; D tentatively reads TRBD1 or TRBD2 (5 bases each). The CDR3 sequence is 14 residues long. CDR1 and CDR2 (germline): LGHNA, YNFKEQ. The V end was cut by 0 bases, the J end by 7 bases, with 10 bases between. The CDR3 sequence is CASSQEGRVNIQYF. The CDR3 DNA reads as TGTGCCAGCAGCCAAGAGGGACGGGTTAACATTCAGTACTTC.

The chain uses TRBV5-1 and TRBJ2-3; weak D call: TRBD2 (5 bases). The CDR3 extends over 20 amino acids. Germline loops: CDR1 SGHRS, CDR2 YFSETQ. V lost 4 bases to trimming and J lost 4 bases, with 31 bases between them. CDR3: CASSPGRGNFPAGGSDTQYF. The CDR3 DNA sequence: TGCGCCAGCAGCCCCGGACGGGGTAATTTTCCGGCGGGTGGTTCAGATACGCAGTATTTT.

The gene calls are TRBV29-1 and TRBJ1-6, with 8 bases identical to TRBD1. V was pared by 3 bases and J by 7 bases, with 2 bases of the junction left unmatched. This CDR3 region has 13 residues. Looked up from germline, CDR1 is SQVTM and CDR2 is ANQGSEA. CDR3 sequence reads: CSVETGENSPLHF. The CDR3 nucleotides are TGCAGCGTTGAGACAGGGGAGAATTCACCCCTCCACTTT.

The chain is built from TRBV12-3 or TRBV12-4 and TRBJ1-2; D remains ambiguous. V lost 5 bases, J lost 6 bases, and 16 bases lay in between. This CDR3 contains 14 residues. CDR3 sequence reads: CASSLGRAEDGYTF. For the CDR3, the DNA is TGTGCCAGCAGTCTCGGACGGGCAGAAGATGGCTACACCTTC.

This clonotype was counted a few times. J is TRBJ2-3 and V is TRBV10-3; TRBD1 aligns across 11 bases. Trimming at V came to 7 bases and at J to 10 bases, leaving 7 bases not matched to a gene. The CDR3 extends over 13 amino acids. CDR1 is ENHRY and CDR2 is SYGVKD in the germline V gene. CDR3 DNA sequence: TGTGCCATCAAGGACGGACAGGGGGCTTCGCAGTATTTT. This sequence encodes CAIKDGQGASQYF.

This clonotype was detected only a few times. The V and J genes are TRBV15 and TRBJ1-1; 8 bases are shared with TRBD1. Trimming cost V 3 bases and J 1 base; bases outside gene matches: 4. The V gene's germline CDR1 is LNHNV and CDR2 YYDKDF (reference sequence). This CDR3 is 15 amino acids long. CDR3 DNA: TGTGCCACCAGCAGGGCCGGGACAGGGAACACTGAAGCTTTCTTT. Protein product: CATSRAGTGNTEAFF.